This T cell receptor (beta chain) was obtained from a study of T cell responses to AZD1222 COVID-19 vaccine. Concerning this clone: The junction differs from germline at one of its ends, possibly a read error.

The method was immunoSEQ multiplex PCR; TCRdb's version includes in-frame clones alone and lacks a portion of them. The sample consists of some 160,000 clones, just over 90% of them appearing once. CDR3 length equals 13 residues. Sequenced material: peripheral blood, taken 28 days after the second AZD1222 dose. The chain couples TRBV12-3 or TRBV12-4 to TRBJ1-1, with D possibly matching TRBD1 (6 bases). The source of this sequence is an adult who received the AZD1222 COVID-19 vaccine. This chain's CDR3 is CVSSSQGTTEAFF. The CDR3 DNA reads TGTGTCAGCAGTTCACAGGGTACCACTGAAGCTTTCTTT.